This T cell receptor beta chain was captured in a study of T cell responses to AZD1222 COVID-19 vaccine. The ends were cut back, 5 bases at V and 6 bases at J, with 13 bases in the middle. The CDR3 extends over 13 amino acids. CDR1 SGHVS and CDR2 FQNEAQ come from the germline V gene. Using immunoSEQ multiplex PCR, the repertoire was profiled, and TCRdb retains in-frame clones only, with some absent. The sample lists approximately 150,000 clones; around nine tenths were seen once. Comment on this clone: The antigen is unknown.

Broader study findings: Clonal diversity was possibly underestimated, and the donors were mostly white British, with more females. Reportedly, nearly half of unique spike TCRs recognized epitopes outside B.1.351/B.1.1.7 mutations.

The sample consisted of peripheral blood, taken on day 0 of AZD1222 vaccination. The receptor comes from an adult in good health. This rearrangement joins TRBV7-8 to TRBJ1-2; D gene uncertain. CDR3 DNA: TGTGCCAGCAGCGCTGAGGGCGGTAATGGCTACACCTTC. Translation: CASSAEGGNGYTF.